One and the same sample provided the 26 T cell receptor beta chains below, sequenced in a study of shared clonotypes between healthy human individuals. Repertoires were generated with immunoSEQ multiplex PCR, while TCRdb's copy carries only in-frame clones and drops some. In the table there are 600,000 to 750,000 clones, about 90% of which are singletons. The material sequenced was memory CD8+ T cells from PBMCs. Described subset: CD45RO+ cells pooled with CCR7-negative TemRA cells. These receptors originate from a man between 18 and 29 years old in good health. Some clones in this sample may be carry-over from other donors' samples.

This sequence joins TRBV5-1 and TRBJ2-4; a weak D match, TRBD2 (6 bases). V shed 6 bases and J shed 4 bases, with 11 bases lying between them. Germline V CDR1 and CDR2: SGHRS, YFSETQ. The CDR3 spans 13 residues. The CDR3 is CASTQEGKNIQYF. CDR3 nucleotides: TGCGCCAGCACCCAGGAGGGGAAAAACATTCAGTACTTC. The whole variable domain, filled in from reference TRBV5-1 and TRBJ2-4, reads KAGVTQTPRYLIKTRGQQVTLSCSPISGHRSVSWYQQTPGQGLQFLFEYFSETQRNKGNFPGRFSGRQFSNSRSEMNVSTLELGDSALYLCASTQEGKNIQYFGAGTRLSVL.

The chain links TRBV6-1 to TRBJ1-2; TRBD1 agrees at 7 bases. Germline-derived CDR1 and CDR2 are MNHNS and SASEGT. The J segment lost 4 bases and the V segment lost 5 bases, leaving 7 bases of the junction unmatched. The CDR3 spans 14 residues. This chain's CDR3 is CASSPRGQLYGYTF. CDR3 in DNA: TGTGCCAGCAGTCCCCGGGGACAGCTCTATGGCTACACCTTC.

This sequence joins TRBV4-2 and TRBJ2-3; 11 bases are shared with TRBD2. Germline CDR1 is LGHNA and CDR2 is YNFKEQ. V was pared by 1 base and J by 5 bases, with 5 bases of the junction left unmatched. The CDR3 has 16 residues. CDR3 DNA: TGTGCCAGCAGCCAAGTACCTAGCGGGAGGAAAGATACGCAGTATTTT. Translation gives CASSQVPSGRKDTQYF.

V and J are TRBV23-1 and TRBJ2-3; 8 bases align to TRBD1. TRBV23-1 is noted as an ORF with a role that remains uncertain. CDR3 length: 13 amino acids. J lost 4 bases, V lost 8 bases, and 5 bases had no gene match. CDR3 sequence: CASGGRGPDTQYF. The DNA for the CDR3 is TGCGCCAGCGGTGGCAGGGGGCCAGATACGCAGTATTTT.

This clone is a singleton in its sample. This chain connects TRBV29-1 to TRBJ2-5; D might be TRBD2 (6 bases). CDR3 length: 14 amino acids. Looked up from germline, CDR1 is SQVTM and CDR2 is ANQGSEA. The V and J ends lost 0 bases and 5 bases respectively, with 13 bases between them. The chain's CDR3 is CSVEDRRERETQYF. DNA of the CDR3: TGCAGCGTTGAAGATCGGAGGGAACGGGAGACCCAGTACTTC. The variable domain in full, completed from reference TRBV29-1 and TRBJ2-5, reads SAVISQKPSRDICQRGTSLTIQCQVDSQVTMMFWYRQQPGQSLTLIATANQGSEATYESGFVIDKFPISRPNLTFSTLTVSNMSPEDSSIYLCSVEDRRERETQYFGPGTRLLVL.

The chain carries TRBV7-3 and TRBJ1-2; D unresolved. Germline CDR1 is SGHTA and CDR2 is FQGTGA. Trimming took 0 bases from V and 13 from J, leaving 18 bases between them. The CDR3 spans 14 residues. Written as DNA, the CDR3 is TGTGCCAGCAGCTTAACGGCGGGAGCGCCCCTACTCACCTTC. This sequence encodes CASSLTAGAPLLTF.

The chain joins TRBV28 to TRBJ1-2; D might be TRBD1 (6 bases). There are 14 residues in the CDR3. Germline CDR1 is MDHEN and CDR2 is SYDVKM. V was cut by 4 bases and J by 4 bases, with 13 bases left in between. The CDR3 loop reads CASSSTGFVYGYTF. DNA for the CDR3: TGTGCCAGCAGTTCCACAGGGTTTGTCTATGGCTACACCTTC.

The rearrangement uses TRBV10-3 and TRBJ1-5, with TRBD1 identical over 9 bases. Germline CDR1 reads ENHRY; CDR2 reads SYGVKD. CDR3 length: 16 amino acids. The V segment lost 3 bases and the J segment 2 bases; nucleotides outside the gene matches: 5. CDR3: CAISDWTGVGNQPQHF. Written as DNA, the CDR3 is TGTGCCATCAGTGATTGGACAGGGGTTGGCAATCAGCCCCAGCATTTT.

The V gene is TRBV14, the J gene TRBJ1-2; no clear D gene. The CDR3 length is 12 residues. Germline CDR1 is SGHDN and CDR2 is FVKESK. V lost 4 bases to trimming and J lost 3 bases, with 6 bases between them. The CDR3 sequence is CASSPWDYGYTF. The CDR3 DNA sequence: TGTGCCAGCAGCCCGTGGGACTATGGCTACACCTTC.

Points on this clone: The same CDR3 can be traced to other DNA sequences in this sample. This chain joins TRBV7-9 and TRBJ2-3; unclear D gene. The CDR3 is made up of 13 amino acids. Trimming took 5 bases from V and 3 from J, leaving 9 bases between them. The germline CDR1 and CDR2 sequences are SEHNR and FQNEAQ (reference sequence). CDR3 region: CASSPPLTDTQYF. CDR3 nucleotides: TGTGCCAGCAGCCCCCCCTTAACAGATACGCAGTATTTT. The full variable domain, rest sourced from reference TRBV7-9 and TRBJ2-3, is DTGVSQNPRHKITKRGQNVTFRCDPISEHNRLYWYRQTLGQGPEFLTYFQNEAQLEKSRLLSDRFSAERPKGSFSTLEIQRTEQGDSAMYLCASSPPLTDTQYFGPGTRLTVL.

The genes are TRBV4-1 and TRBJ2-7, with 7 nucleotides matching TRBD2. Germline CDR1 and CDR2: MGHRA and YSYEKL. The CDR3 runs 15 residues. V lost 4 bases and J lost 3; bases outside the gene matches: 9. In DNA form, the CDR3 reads TGCGCCAGCAGCCTACTGGGGGGGAGGATCTACGAGCAGTACTTC. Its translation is CASSLLGGRIYEQYF.

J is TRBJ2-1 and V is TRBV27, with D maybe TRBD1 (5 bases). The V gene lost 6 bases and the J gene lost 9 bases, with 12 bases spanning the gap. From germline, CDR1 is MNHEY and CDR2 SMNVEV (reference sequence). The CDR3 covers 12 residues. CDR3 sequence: CASSLLGAEQFF. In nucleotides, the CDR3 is TGTGCCAGCAGCCTCTTAGGGGCTGAGCAGTTCTTC.

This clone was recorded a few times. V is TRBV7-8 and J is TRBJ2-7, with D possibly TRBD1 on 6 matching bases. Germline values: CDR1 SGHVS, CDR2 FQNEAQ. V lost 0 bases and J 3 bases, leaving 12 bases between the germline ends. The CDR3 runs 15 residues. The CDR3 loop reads CASSLAYGQSYEQYF. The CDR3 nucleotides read TGTGCCAGCAGCTTAGCGTACGGACAGAGCTACGAGCAGTACTTC.

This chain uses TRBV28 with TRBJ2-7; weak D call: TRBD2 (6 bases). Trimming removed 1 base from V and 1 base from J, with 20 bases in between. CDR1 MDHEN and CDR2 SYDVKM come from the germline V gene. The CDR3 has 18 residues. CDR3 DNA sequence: TGTGCCAGCAGTTTATACGGTTTTACGGGAGAGGGTTCCTACGAGCAGTACTTC. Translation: CASSLYGFTGEGSYEQYF.

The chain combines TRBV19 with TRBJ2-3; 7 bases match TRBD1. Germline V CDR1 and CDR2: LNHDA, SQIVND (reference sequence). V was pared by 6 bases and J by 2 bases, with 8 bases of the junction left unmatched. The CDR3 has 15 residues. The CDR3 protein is CASSSRDRYTDTQYF. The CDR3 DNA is TGTGCCAGTAGCTCCCGGGACAGATACACAGATACGCAGTATTTT.

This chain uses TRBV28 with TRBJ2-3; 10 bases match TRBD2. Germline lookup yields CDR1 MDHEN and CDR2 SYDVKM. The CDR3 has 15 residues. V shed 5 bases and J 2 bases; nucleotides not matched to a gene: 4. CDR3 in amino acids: CASSLTSGFTDTQYF. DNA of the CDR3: TGTGCCAGCAGTCTGACTAGCGGGTTCACAGATACGCAGTATTTT. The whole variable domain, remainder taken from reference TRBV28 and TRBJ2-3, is DVKVTQSSRYLVKRTGEKVFLECVQDMDHENMFWYRQDPGLGLRLIYFSYDVKMKEKGDIPEGYSVSREKKERFSLILESASTNQTSMYLCASSLTSGFTDTQYFGPGTRLTVL.

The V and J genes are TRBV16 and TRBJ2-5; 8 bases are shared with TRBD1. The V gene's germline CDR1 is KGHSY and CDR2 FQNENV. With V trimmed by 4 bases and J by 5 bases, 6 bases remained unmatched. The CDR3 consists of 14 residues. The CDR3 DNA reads TGTGCCAGCAGCCCCAAGACAGGGGACGAGACCCAGTACTTC. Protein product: CASSPKTGDETQYF. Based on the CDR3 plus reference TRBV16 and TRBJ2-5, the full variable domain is GEEVAQTPKHLVRGEGQKAKLYCAPIKGHSYVFWYQQVLKNEFKFLISFQNENVFDETGMPKERFSAKCLPNSPCSLEIQATKLEDSAVYFCASSPKTGDETQYFGPGTRLLVL.

CDR3 nucleotides: TGTGCCAGCAGCCAGCGGGGACTAGGGTACTACGAGCAGTACTTC. Its translation is CASSQRGLGYYEQYF. The V and J genes are TRBV14 and TRBJ2-7, with 8 nucleotides matching TRBD2. With V trimmed by 3 bases and J by 3 bases, 7 bases remained unmatched. From germline, CDR1 is SGHDN and CDR2 FVKESK. The CDR3 is 15 residues long.

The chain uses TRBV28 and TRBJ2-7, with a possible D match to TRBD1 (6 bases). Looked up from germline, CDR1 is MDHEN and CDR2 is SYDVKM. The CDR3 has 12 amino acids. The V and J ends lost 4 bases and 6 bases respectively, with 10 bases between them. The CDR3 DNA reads TGTGCCAGCAGTTCAACAGGGCCCGAGCAGTACTTC. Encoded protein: CASSSTGPEQYF. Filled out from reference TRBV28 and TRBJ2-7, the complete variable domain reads DVKVTQSSRYLVKRTGEKVFLECVQDMDHENMFWYRQDPGLGLRLIYFSYDVKMKEKGDIPEGYSVSREKKERFSLILESASTNQTSMYLCASSSTGPEQYFGPGTRLTVT.

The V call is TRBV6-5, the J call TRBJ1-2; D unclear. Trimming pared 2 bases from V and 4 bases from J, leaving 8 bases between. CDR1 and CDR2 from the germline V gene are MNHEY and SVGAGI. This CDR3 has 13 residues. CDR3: CASSYTASYGYTF. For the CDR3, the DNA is TGTGCCAGCAGTTACACGGCATCCTATGGCTACACCTTC.

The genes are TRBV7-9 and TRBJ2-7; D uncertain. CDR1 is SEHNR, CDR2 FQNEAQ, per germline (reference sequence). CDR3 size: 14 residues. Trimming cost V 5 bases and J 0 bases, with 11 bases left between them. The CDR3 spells CASSTQQSSYEQYF. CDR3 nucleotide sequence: TGTGCCAGCAGCACACAACAGAGCTCCTACGAGCAGTACTTC.

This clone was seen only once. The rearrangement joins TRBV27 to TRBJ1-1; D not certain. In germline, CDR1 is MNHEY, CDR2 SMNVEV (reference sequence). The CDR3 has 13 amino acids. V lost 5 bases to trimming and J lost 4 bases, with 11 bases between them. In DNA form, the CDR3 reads TGTGCCAGCAGTCCCGGAGGGTTCACTGAAGCTTTCTTT. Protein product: CASSPGGFTEAFF.

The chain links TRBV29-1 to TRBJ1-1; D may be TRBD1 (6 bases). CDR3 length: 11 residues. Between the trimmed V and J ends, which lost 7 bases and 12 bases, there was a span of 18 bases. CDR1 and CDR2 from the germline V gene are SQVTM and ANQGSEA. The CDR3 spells CSAYMGAITFF. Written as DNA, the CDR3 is TGCAGCGCCTATATGGGGGCGATAACTTTCTTT.

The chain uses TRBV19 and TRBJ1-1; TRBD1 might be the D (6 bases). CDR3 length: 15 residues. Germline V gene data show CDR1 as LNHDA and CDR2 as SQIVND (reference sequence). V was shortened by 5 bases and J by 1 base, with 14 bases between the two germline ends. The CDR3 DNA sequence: TGTGCCAGTAGTCGGTTCCAACAGGGGAACACTGAAGCTTTCTTT. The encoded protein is CASSRFQQGNTEAFF.

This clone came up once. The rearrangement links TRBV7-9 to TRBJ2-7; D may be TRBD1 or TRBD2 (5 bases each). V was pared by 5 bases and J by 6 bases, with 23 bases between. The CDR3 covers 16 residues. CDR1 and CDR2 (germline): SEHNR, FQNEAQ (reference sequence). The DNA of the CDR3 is TGTGCCAGCAGCGCAGCCTCCGGGAAAGGGGTGGCCGAGCAGTACTTC. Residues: CASSAASGKGVAEQYF. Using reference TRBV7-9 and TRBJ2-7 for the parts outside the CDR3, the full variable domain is DTGVSQNPRHKITKRGQNVTFRCDPISEHNRLYWYRQTLGQGPEFLTYFQNEAQLEKSRLLSDRFSAERPKGSFSTLEIQRTEQGDSAMYLCASSAASGKGVAEQYFGPGTRLTVT.

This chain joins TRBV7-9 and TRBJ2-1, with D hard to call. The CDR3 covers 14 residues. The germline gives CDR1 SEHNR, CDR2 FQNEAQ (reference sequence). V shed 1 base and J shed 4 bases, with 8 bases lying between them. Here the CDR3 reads CASSLGGQYNEQFF. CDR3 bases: TGTGCCAGCAGCTTAGGTGGGCAGTACAATGAGCAGTTCTTC.